These 14 T cell receptor beta chains came from one sample sequenced in a study of T cells in Graves' hyperthyroidism and ophthalmopathy. The investigators amplified TCR beta CDR3 regions from RNA transcripts. First-round RT-PCR targeting the TCR CDR3 was performed with the HTBI primer set. TCRdb re-derived calls from the multiplex PCR reads in MiXCR, one entry per CDR3 protein. The sample lists about 400,000 distinct CDR3 sequences; 15% were seen once. The specimen sequenced was blood. Source of these receptors: a woman in her 30s with Graves' hyperthyroidism.

This clonotype was counted only a few times. The rearrangement links TRBV6-2 or TRBV6-3 to TRBJ2-2; 7 bases fit TRBD1. V was clipped by 6 bases and J by 3 bases; unmatched bases: 4. Germline assignment: CDR1 MNHEY and CDR2 SVGEGT. This CDR3 region has 14 residues. The CDR3 bases are TGTGCCAGCAGCCGGGACAGACACACCGGGGAGCTGTTTTTT. This translates into CASSRDRHTGELFF.

This clonotype has at least ten counts. The chain combines TRBV13 with TRBJ2-1, with D perhaps matching TRBD1 (7 bases). Germline lookup yields CDR1 PRHDT and CDR2 FYEKMQ (reference sequence). V lost 0 bases and J lost 5, with 11 bases in between. The CDR3 consists of 15 residues. The CDR3 region is CASSLGAGTDNEQFF. Here the CDR3 DNA reads TGTGCCAGCAGCTTAGGGGCGGGGACAGACAATGAGCAGTTCTTC.

The CDR3 region is CASSLLAGGNTGELFF. In DNA form, the CDR3 reads TGTGCCAGCAGCCTCTTAGCGGGAGGGAACACCGGGGAGCTGTTTTTT. The chain couples TRBV7-2 to TRBJ2-2; 10 bases agree with TRBD2. This CDR3 has 16 amino acids. Per the germline V gene, CDR1 is SGHTA and CDR2 is FQGNSA. V shed 5 bases, J shed 1 base, and the junction held 4 bases outside the gene matches.

This clonotype was picked up a small number of times. The chain uses TRBV7-9 and TRBJ2-1; TRBD1 matches at 8 bases. Looked up from germline, CDR1 is SEHNR and CDR2 is FQNEAQ (reference sequence). The CDR3 spans 14 residues. J lost 5 bases, V lost 5 bases, and 5 bases had no gene match. This chain's CDR3 is CASSPGQANNEQFF. The DNA for the CDR3 is TGTGCCAGCAGCCCGGGACAGGCTAACAATGAGCAGTTCTTC.

This clonotype was seen at least ten times. V usage is TRBV2 and J usage is TRBJ1-1; the D gene is possibly TRBD1 (6 bases). CDR1 is SNHLY and CDR2 is FYNNEI in the germline V gene. With 2 bases removed from V and 3 bases from J, the gap between germline ends came to 19 bases. The CDR3 is made up of 17 amino acids. CDR3 nucleotide sequence: TGTGCCAGCAGTGAAACGGCAGGGGTGGCTGGGTACACTGAAGCTTTCTTT. This encodes CASSETAGVAGYTEAFF. The entire variable domain, with the rest obtained from reference TRBV2 and TRBJ1-1, is as follows: EPEVTQTPSHQVTQMGQEVILRCVPISNHLYFYWYRQILGQKVEFLVSFYNNEISEKSEIFDDQFSVERPDGSNFTLKIRSTKLEDSAMYFCASSETAGVAGYTEAFFGQGTRLTVV.

This clonotype was seen a handful of times. The CDR3, as DNA: TGTGCCAGCAGTCTCCGGACTTCGATGGACACCGGGGAGCTGTTTTTT. This translates into CASSLRTSMDTGELFF. The chain couples TRBV27 to TRBJ2-2; D possibly corresponds to TRBD2 (5 bases). This CDR3 has 16 residues. The germline V and J ends were trimmed by 5 bases and 3 bases, with 16 bases remaining between them. In germline, CDR1 is MNHEY, CDR2 SMNVEV (reference sequence).

This clonotype showed up just a few times. This chain uses TRBV12-3 or TRBV12-4 with TRBJ2-4, with D possibly being TRBD1 (6 bases). Trimming took 2 bases from V and 6 from J, leaving 14 bases between them. The CDR3 is 15 amino acids. The DNA of the CDR3 is TGTGCCAGCAGTTTAACCGGCAGGGGTCCAAACATTCAGTACTTC. This translates into CASSLTGRGPNIQYF.

As for this clonotype: One end of the junction does not line up with germline, which may come from a read error. The rearrangement joins TRBV6-1 to TRBJ2-1; the match to TRBD2 covers 7 bases. CDR3 length equals 14 residues. Per germline, CDR1 MNHNS and CDR2 SASEGT. The CDR3 protein is CAGSQTGGGNEQFF. The CDR3 DNA is TGTGCCGGCAGTCAGACGGGGGGTGGCAATGAGCAGTTCTTC.

This rearrangement joins TRBV20-1 to TRBJ2-6; D gene ambiguous. The CDR3 is 13 amino acids. V lost 5 bases, J lost 4 bases, and 9 bases lay in between. CDR1 is DFQATT and CDR2 is SNEGSKA in the germline V gene (reference sequence). The CDR3 sequence: CSAARAGANVLTF. As DNA, the CDR3 is TGCAGTGCTGCTCGCGCCGGGGCCAACGTCCTGACTTTC.

This chain connects TRBV27 to TRBJ2-1, with 7 bases matching TRBD1. J was trimmed by 6 bases and V by 2 bases; bases with no gene match: 22. This CDR3 region has 20 residues. Germline-derived CDR1 and CDR2 are MNHEY and SMNVEV (reference sequence). The CDR3 loop reads CASSLRPTGVPGPWVNEQFF. The CDR3 coding sequence is TGTGCCAGCAGTTTAAGGCCCACAGGGGTCCCCGGTCCTTGGGTCAATGAGCAGTTCTTC.

This clonotype was detected a few times. The rearrangement links TRBV5-1 to TRBJ2-1; D ambiguous. The CDR3 spans 15 residues. From germline, CDR1 is SGHRS and CDR2 YFSETQ. The V end lost 0 bases, the J end lost 3 bases, and 10 bases lay between the germline ends. As DNA, the CDR3 is TGCGCCAGCAGCTTGGATGTGGGAAACTACAATGAGCAGTTCTTC. This encodes CASSLDVGNYNEQFF.

V usage is TRBV3-1 and J usage is TRBJ1-5, with 7 nucleotides matching TRBD1. The junction had 2 bases not matched to a gene; V was cut back by 2 bases and J by 1 base. CDR3 size: 15 residues. The germline CDR1 and CDR2 sequences are LGHDT and YNNKEL (reference sequence). The CDR3 reads CASSQQGVSNQPQHF. In nucleotides, the CDR3 is TGTGCCAGCAGCCAACAGGGGGTAAGCAATCAGCCCCAGCATTTT.

The chain links TRBV20-1 to TRBJ2-5, with 7 bases fitting TRBD1. CDR3 length: 16 amino acids. J lost 2 bases, V lost 0 bases, and 9 bases had no gene match. The germline CDR1 and CDR2 sequences are DFQATT and SNEGSKA (reference sequence). CDR3 in DNA: TGCAGTGCTAGAGACCCCGCAGGGGGATCTCAAGAGACCCAGTACTTC. Translated: CSARDPAGGSQETQYF.

V gene TRBV9 combines with J gene TRBJ2-6; D remains ambiguous. The CDR3 loop spans 15 amino acids. The germline V and J ends were trimmed by 0 bases and 1 base, with 5 bases remaining between them. Per germline, CDR1 SGDLS and CDR2 YYNGEE. In DNA, the CDR3 is TGTGCCAGCAGCGTAGTTGGGTCTGGGGCCAACGTCCTGACTTTC. The encoded protein is CASSVVGSGANVLTF.